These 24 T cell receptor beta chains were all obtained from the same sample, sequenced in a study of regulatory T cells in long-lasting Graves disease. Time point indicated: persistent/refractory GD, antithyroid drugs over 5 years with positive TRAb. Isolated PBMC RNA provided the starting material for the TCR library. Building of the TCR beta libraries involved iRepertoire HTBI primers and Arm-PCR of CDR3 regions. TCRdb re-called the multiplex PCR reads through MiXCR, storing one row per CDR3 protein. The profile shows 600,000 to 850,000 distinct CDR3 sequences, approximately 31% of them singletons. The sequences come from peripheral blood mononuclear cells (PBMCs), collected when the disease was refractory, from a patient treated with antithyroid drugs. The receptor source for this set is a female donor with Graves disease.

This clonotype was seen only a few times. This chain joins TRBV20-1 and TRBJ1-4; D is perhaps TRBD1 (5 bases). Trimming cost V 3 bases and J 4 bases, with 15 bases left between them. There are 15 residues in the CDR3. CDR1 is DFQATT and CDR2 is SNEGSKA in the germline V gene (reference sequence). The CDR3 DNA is TGCAGTGCTAGCAGAACGGGGGAACATAATGAAAAACTGTTTTTT. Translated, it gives CSASRTGEHNEKLFF.

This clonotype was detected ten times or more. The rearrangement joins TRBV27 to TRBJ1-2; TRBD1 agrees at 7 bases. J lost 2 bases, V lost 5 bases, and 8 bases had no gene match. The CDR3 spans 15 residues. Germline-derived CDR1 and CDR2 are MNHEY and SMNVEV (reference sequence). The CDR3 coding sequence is TGTGCCAGCAGTCCCCGGACAGGAATGAACTATGGCTACACCTTC. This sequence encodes CASSPRTGMNYGYTF.

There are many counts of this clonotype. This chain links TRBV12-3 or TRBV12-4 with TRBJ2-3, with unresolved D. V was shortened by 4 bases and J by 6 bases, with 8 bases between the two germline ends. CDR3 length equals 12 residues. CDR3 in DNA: TGTGCCAGCAGTTCCTGGTTGGATACGCAGTATTTT. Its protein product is CASSSWLDTQYF.

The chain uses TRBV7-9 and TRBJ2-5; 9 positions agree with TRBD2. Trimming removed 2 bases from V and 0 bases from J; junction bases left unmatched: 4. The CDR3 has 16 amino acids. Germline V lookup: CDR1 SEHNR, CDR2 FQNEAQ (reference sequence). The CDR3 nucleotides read TGTGCCAGCAGCTTAATGGCTAGCGGGAACCAAGAGACCCAGTACTTC. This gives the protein CASSLMASGNQETQYF.

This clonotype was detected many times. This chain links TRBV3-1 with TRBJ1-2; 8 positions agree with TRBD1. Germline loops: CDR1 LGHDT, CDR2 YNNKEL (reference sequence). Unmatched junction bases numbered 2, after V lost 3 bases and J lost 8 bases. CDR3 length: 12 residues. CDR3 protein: CASSQDREGYTF. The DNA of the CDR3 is TGTGCCAGCAGCCAGGACAGGGAAGGCTACACCTTC.

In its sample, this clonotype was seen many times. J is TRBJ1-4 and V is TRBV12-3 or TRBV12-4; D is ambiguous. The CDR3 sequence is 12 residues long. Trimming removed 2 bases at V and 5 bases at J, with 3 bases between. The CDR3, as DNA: TGTGCCAGCAGTTTAATGAATGAAAAACTGTTTTTT. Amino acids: CASSLMNEKLFF.

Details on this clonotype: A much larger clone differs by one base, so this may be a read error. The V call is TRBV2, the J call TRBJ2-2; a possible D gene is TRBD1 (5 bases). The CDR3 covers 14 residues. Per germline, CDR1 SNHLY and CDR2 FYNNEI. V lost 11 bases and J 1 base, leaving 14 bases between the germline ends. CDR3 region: CAPGQGMNTGELFF. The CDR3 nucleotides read TGTGCCCCCGGCCAGGGTATGAACACCGGGGAGCTGTTTTTT.

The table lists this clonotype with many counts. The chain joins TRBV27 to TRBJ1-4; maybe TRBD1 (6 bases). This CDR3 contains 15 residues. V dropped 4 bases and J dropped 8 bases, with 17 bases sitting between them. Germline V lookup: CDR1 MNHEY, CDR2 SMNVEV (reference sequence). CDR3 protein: CASSSLTGPSEKLFF. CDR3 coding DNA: TGTGCCAGCAGTTCGCTGACAGGCCCCTCGGAAAAACTGTTTTTT. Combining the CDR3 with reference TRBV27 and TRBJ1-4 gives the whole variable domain EAQVTQNPRYLITVTGKKLTVTCSQNMNHEYMSWYRQDPGLGLRQIYYSMNVEVTDKGDVPEGYKVSRKEKRNFPLILESPSPNQTSLYFCASSSLTGPSEKLFFGSGTQLSVL.

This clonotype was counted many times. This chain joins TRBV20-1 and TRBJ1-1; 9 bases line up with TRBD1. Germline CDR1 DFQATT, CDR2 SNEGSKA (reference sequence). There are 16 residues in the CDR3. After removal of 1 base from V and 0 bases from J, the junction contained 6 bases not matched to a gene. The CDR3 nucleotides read TGCAGTGCTAGAGGGGGGACAGGGACCATGAACACTGAAGCTTTCTTT. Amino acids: CSARGGTGTMNTEAFF.

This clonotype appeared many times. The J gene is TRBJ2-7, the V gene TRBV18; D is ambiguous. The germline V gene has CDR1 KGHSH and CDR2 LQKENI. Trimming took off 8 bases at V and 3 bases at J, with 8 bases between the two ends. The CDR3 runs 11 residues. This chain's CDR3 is CASSPDYEQYF. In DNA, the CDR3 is TGTGCCAGCAGTCCCGACTACGAGCAGTACTTC.

The CDR3 protein is CASSPGGWAEAFF. The DNA for the CDR3 is TGCGCCAGCAGCCCAGGGGGCTGGGCTGAAGCTTTCTTT. The rearrangement uses TRBV4-1 and TRBJ1-1; 8 positions match TRBD1. Germline V gives CDR1 MGHRA, CDR2 YSYEKL. V shed 4 bases, J shed 6 bases, and the junction held 4 bases outside the gene matches. This CDR3 spans 13 amino acids.

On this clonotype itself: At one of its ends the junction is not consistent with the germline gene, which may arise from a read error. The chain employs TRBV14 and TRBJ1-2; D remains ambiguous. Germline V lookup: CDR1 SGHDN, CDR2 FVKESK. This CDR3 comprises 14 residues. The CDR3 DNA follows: TGTGCCAGCAGCCAAGATAACACCATCTATGGCCACACCTTC. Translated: CASSQDNTIYGHTF.

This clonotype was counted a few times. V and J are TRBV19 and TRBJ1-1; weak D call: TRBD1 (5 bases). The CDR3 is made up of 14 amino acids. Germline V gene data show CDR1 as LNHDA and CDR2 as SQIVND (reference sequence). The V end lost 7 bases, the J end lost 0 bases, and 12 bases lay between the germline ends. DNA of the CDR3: TGTGCCAGTATCAAGGGGTCCATGAACACTGAAGCTTTCTTT. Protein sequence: CASIKGSMNTEAFF.

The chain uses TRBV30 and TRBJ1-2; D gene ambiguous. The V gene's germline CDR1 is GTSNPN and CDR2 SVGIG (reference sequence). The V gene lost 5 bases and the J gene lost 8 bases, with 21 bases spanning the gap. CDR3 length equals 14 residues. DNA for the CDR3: TGTGCCTGGTCCCGACGGACCCCTCAAAACGGCTACACCTTC. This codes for CAWSRRTPQNGYTF.

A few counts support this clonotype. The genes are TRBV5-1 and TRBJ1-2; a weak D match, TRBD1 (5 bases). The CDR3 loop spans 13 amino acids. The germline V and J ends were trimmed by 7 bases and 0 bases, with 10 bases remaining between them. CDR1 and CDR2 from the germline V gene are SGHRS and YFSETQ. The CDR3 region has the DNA TGCGCCAGCGCTCAGGGAGCTAACTATGGCTACACCTTC. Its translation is CASAQGANYGYTF. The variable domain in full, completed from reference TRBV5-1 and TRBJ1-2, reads KAGVTQTPRYLIKTRGQQVTLSCSPISGHRSVSWYQQTPGQGLQFLFEYFSETQRNKGNFPGRFSGRQFSNSRSEMNVSTLELGDSALYLCASAQGANYGYTFGSGTRLTVV.

As DNA, the CDR3 is TGTGCCAGCAGCTCCGTCCCGACAGGGGTCGATGAACTGGACACCGGGGAGCTGTTTTTT. Translating it yields CASSSVPTGVDELDTGELFF. This sequence joins TRBV7-6 and TRBJ2-2; 8 bases align to TRBD1. Trimming took 4 bases from V and 3 from J; bases not matched to a gene: 19. Germline lookup yields CDR1 SGHVS and CDR2 FNYEAQ. CDR3 size: 20 residues.

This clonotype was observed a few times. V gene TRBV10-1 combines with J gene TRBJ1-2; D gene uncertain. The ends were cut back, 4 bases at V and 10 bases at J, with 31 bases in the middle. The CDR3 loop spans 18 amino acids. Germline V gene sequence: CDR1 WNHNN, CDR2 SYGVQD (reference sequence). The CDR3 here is CASSGTSSTKGGLDDYTF. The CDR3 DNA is TGCGCCAGCAGTGGGACGTCCTCGACCAAGGGCGGGCTGGACGACTACACCTTC.

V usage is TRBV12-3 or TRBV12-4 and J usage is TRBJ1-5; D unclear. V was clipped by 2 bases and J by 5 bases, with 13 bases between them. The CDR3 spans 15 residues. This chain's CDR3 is CASSLWSQVDQPQHF. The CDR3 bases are TGTGCCAGCAGTTTATGGAGCCAGGTCGATCAGCCCCAGCATTTT.

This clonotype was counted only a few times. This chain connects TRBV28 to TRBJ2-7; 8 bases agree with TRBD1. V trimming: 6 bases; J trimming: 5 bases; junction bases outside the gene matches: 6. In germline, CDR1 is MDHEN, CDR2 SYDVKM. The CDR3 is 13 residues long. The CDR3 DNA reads TGTGCCAGCAGAGGACAGGGTGCCCACGAGCAGTACTTC. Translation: CASRGQGAHEQYF.

CDR3 nucleotide sequence: TGTGCCAGCAGACCCGGGACAGTAACAGATACGCAGTATTTT. It specifies CASRPGTVTDTQYF. V and J are TRBV2 and TRBJ2-3, with 7 bases lining up with TRBD1. Trimming took 6 bases from V and 3 from J; bases not matched to a gene: 6. Germline V gene data show CDR1 as SNHLY and CDR2 as FYNNEI. The length of the CDR3 is 14 residues.

CDR3 bases: TGTGCCAGCACGCAGGGGTTTTCTCATTCACCCCTCCACTTT. This encodes CASTQGFSHSPLHF. The chain employs TRBV9 and TRBJ1-6, with TRBD1 as a possible D gene (6 bases). This CDR3 has 14 amino acids. The germline V gene encodes CDR1 SGDLS and CDR2 YYNGEE. V gave up 6 bases and J gave up 8 bases, with 15 bases separating them.

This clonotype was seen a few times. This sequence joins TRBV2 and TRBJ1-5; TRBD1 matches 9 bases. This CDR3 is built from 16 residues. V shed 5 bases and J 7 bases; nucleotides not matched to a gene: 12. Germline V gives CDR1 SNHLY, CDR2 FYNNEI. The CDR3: CASSLDGTGMRQPQHF. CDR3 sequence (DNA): TGTGCCAGCAGTCTTGACGGGACAGGGATGAGGCAGCCCCAGCATTTT.

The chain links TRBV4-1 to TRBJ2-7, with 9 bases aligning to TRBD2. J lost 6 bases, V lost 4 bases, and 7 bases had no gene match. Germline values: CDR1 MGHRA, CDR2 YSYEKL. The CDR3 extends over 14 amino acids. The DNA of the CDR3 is TGCGCCAGCAGCCGGACTAGCGCGGAAGGCGAGCAGTACTTC. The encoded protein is CASSRTSAEGEQYF.

For the CDR3, the DNA is TGTGCCAGCAGCCCTAGACTTCTTGGAGATGGGGATACGCAGTATTTT. It specifies CASSPRLLGDGDTQYF. The chain carries TRBV7-9 and TRBJ2-3; D gene uncertain. The V end was cut by 5 bases, the J end by 6 bases, with 21 bases between. The CDR3 length is 16 residues. The germline V gene encodes CDR1 SEHNR and CDR2 FQNEAQ (reference sequence).